Only a few counts were recorded for the clone carrying this TCR beta chain. Its antigen remains unidentified. The source of the sample is a study of T cell responses to AZD1222 COVID-19 vaccine. Study summary: Timing groups of about 4 and about 12 weeks for second doses were pooled. Study-wide points: Spike-specific TCR breadth rose after two AZD1222 doses, and depth rose as well. All repertoire sampling was performed exclusively after the peak T cell response. Mostly white British, mostly female donors; authors suggested clonal diversity may be underestimated.

Here immunoSEQ multiplex PCR was the method, and the copy in TCRdb shows in-frame clones only, minus some. The sample lists under 200,000 clones, around nine tenths occurring once. Trimming removed 4 bases from V and 6 bases from J, with 19 bases in between. In germline, CDR1 is SGHAT, CDR2 FQNNGV. This CDR3 region has 16 residues. The rearrangement uses TRBV11-2 and TRBJ2-1; tentatively, D is TRBD2 (5 bases). The receptor comes from an adult in good health. The sample here was peripheral blood, taken on day 0 of AZD1222 vaccination. Here the CDR3 reads CASSSPRAGVTNEQFF. As DNA, the CDR3 is TGTGCCAGCAGCTCGCCCCGGGCCGGGGTTACCAATGAGCAGTTCTTC.